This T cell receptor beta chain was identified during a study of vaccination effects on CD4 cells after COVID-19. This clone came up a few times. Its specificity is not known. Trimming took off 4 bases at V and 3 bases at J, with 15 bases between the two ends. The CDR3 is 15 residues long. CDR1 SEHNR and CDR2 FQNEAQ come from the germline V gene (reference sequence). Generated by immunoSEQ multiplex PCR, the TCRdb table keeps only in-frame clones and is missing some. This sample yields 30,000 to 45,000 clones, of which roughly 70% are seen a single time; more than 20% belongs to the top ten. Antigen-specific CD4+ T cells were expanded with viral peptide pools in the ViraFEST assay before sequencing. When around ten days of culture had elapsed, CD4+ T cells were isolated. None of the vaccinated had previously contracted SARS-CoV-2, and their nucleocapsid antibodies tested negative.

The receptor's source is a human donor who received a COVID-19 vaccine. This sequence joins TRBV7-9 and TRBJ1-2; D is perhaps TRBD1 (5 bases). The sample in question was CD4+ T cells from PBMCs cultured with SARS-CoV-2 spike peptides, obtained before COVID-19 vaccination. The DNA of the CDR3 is TGTGCCAGCAGCTCCACCGGGACGGATTACTATGGCTACACCTTC. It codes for CASSSTGTDYYGYTF.